Presented here are 29 T cell receptor beta chains from one specimen sequenced in a study of shared clonotypes between healthy human individuals. Data came from immunoSEQ multiplex PCR; TCRdb stores just in-frame clones and leaves some out. The table includes 550,000 to 850,000 clones, roughly two thirds detected once. The sample consisted of memory CD4+ T cells sorted from blood. The subset is: CD45RA-negative fraction. The receptors derive from a woman aged 25 to 39 in good health.

The V gene is TRBV30, the J gene TRBJ2-7; possible D gene TRBD2, 5 bases. CDR3 size: 12 residues. Trimming took 0 bases from V and 7 from J, leaving 10 bases between them. The germline V gene has CDR1 GTSNPN and CDR2 SVGIG (reference sequence). In DNA form, the CDR3 reads TGTGCCTGGAGTGTACTTGGGAGTGAGCAGTACTTC. Protein product: CAWSVLGSEQYF.

This chain links TRBV5-1 with TRBJ2-1, with D unresolved. This CDR3 comprises 13 residues. Germline CDR1 and CDR2: SGHRS and YFSETQ. The V and J ends lost 3 bases and 4 bases respectively, with 8 bases between them. CDR3: CASSSRRYNEQFF. In nucleotides, the CDR3 is TGCGCCAGCAGCTCCCGACGTTACAATGAGCAGTTCTTC.

V gene TRBV10-1 combines with J gene TRBJ2-2, with 9 nucleotides matching TRBD1. The CDR3 contains 15 residues. With V trimmed by 3 bases and J by 4 bases, 3 bases remained unmatched. CDR1 WNHNN and CDR2 SYGVQD come from the germline V gene (reference sequence). CDR3 loop: CASSDLGQGTGELFF. In DNA, the CDR3 is TGCGCCAGCAGTGACCTGGGACAGGGCACCGGGGAGCTGTTTTTT.

V and J are TRBV28 and TRBJ2-1; possibly TRBD1 or TRBD2 for D (5 bases each). The ends were cut back, 3 bases at V and 1 base at J, with 19 bases in the middle. The CDR3 loop spans 18 amino acids. Germline V gives CDR1 MDHEN, CDR2 SYDVKM. The CDR3, as DNA: TGTGCCAGCAGTTTTGTTTTGGGGGAGATGCTTTCCTACAATGAGCAGTTCTTC. Its protein product is CASSFVLGEMLSYNEQFF.

This sequence joins TRBV10-3 and TRBJ2-7, with 7 bases matching TRBD2. The CDR3 is 16 residues long. V gave up 7 bases and J gave up 3 bases; unmatched junction bases: 15. The germline CDR1 and CDR2 sequences are ENHRY and SYGVKD. CDR3 bases: TGTGCCATCAAATCCGGGCGGGCGGGAGAGGGCTACGAGCAGTACTTC. Translation gives CAIKSGRAGEGYEQYF.

There are a few counts of this clone. A much larger clone lies a single base off, so this may be a read error. Distinct nucleotide sequences in the sample also encode this CDR3. The genes are TRBV7-9 and TRBJ2-7; D gene unclear. This CDR3 is built from 12 residues. CDR1 is SEHNR and CDR2 is FQNEAQ in the germline V gene (reference sequence). The V end lost 1 base, the J end lost 4 bases, and 5 bases lay between the germline ends. Written as DNA, the CDR3 is TGTGCCAGCAGCTTAGACCCGTACGAGCAGTACTTC. It yields the protein CASSLDPYEQYF.

This clone was seen only a few times. The genes are TRBV30 and TRBJ1-5; a possible D gene is TRBD1 (5 bases). CDR1 and CDR2 (germline): GTSNPN, SVGIG (reference sequence). Trimming took 6 bases from V and 3 from J, leaving 12 bases between them. CDR3 length equals 13 residues. The CDR3 reads CACGQGNNQPQHF. In DNA form, the CDR3 reads TGTGCCTGTGGTCAGGGCAACAATCAGCCCCAGCATTTT.

This clone was seen only a few times. In the same sample, other DNA sequences code for this CDR3. The chain joins TRBV5-8 to TRBJ1-2, with D unresolved. CDR1 and CDR2 from the germline V gene are SGHTS and YDEGEE. V gave up 4 bases and J gave up 4 bases, with 14 bases separating them. The CDR3 is made up of 14 amino acids. CDR3 sequence: CASSREGRVYGYTF. The CDR3 nucleotides are TGTGCCAGCAGCCGGGAGGGTCGGGTCTATGGCTACACCTTC.

This clone was detected once. The chain is built from TRBV28 and TRBJ2-5; no firm D call. The CDR3 length is 12 residues. With 5 bases removed from V and 5 bases from J, the gap between germline ends came to 9 bases. CDR1 and CDR2 (germline): MDHEN, SYDVKM. The CDR3 DNA follows: TGTGCCAGCAGTCCGGGTCGGGAGACCCAGTACTTC. Translating it yields CASSPGRETQYF.

This sequence joins TRBV5-1 and TRBJ2-5, with D possibly TRBD2 on 5 matching bases. The ends were cut back, 1 base at V and 0 bases at J, with 7 bases in the middle. The CDR3 is 14 amino acids. Germline loops: CDR1 SGHRS, CDR2 YFSETQ. The DNA for the CDR3 is TGCGCCAGCAGCTTGAACGGGGACCAAGAGACCCAGTACTTC. This gives the protein CASSLNGDQETQYF.

This sequence joins TRBV7-3 and TRBJ1-1; the match to TRBD1 covers 7 bases. The CDR3 contains 16 residues. The V gene's germline CDR1 is SGHTA and CDR2 FQGTGA. V trimming: 6 bases; J trimming: 0 bases; junction bases outside the gene matches: 10. Here the CDR3 DNA reads TGTGCCAGCAGTAAAACGACAGGGCGAGTGAACACTGAAGCTTTCTTT. Amino acids: CASSKTTGRVNTEAFF.

The gene calls are TRBV7-8 and TRBJ2-1; 11 positions match TRBD2. Per germline, CDR1 SGHVS and CDR2 FQNEAQ. The V gene end was trimmed by 5 bases and the J gene end by 6 bases; junction bases not matched to a gene: 9. This CDR3 has 16 amino acids. The CDR3 sequence is CASSLTWGLAANEQFF. The CDR3 DNA is TGTGCCAGCAGCCTTACCTGGGGACTAGCGGCCAATGAGCAGTTCTTC.

As to this clone: One end of the junction is discordant with germline, which a read error may explain. The rearrangement uses TRBV5-1 and TRBJ2-1, with D possibly being TRBD1 or TRBD2 (5 bases each). The CDR3 runs to 14 residues. Germline values: CDR1 SGHRS, CDR2 YFSETQ. In nucleotides, the CDR3 is TGCGCCAGCAGCGAGGGACGGGACGCTAATGTGCAGTTCTTC. Translated: CASSEGRDANVQFF.

V gene TRBV5-1 combines with J gene TRBJ2-7, with 8 bases matching TRBD2. The V gene's germline CDR1 is SGHRS and CDR2 YFSETQ. V was clipped by 5 bases and J by 6 bases; unmatched bases: 7. The CDR3 runs to 13 residues. Here the CDR3 reads CASRDREGGEQYF. In DNA form, the CDR3 reads TGCGCCAGCAGAGATCGGGAGGGTGGCGAGCAGTACTTC.

The V call is TRBV29-1, the J call TRBJ2-1, with 9 bases identical to TRBD2. Looked up from germline, CDR1 is SQVTM and CDR2 is ANQGSEA. The V segment lost 7 bases and the J segment 6 bases; nucleotides outside the gene matches: 10. CDR3 size: 14 residues. The CDR3 sequence: CSATIAGAFNEQFF. The CDR3 region has the DNA TGCAGCGCGACAATAGCGGGAGCTTTCAATGAGCAGTTCTTC.

The rearrangement uses TRBV6-5 and TRBJ1-4; D unresolved. Trimming removed 5 bases at V and 0 bases at J, with 7 bases between. The CDR3 consists of 14 residues. Per the germline V gene, CDR1 is MNHEY and CDR2 is SVGAGI. The CDR3 bases are TGTGCCAGCAGTCCGGCCGCAACTAATGAAAAACTGTTTTTT. Amino acids: CASSPAATNEKLFF.

The genes are TRBV6-5 and TRBJ2-2; possibly TRBD2 for D (6 bases). V gave up 6 bases and J gave up 3 bases, with 14 bases separating them. This CDR3 region has 15 residues. Per germline, CDR1 MNHEY and CDR2 SVGAGI. CDR3 protein: CASSVGTLHTGELFF. DNA for the CDR3: TGTGCCAGCAGCGTGGGGACTCTCCACACCGGGGAGCTGTTTTTT.

The rearrangement uses TRBV5-1 and TRBJ2-1, with 7 bases matching TRBD2. The CDR3 extends over 15 amino acids. Germline assignment: CDR1 SGHRS and CDR2 YFSETQ. Unmatched junction bases numbered 6, after V lost 0 bases and J lost 6 bases. For the CDR3, the DNA is TGCGCCAGCAGCTTGGGTGCTAGCGGCGGCAATGAGCAGTTCTTC. Translation gives CASSLGASGGNEQFF. The complete variable domain, with remaining parts taken from reference TRBV5-1 and TRBJ2-1, reads KAGVTQTPRYLIKTRGQQVTLSCSPISGHRSVSWYQQTPGQGLQFLFEYFSETQRNKGNFPGRFSGRQFSNSRSEMNVSTLELGDSALYLCASSLGASGGNEQFFGPGTRLTVL.

As DNA, the CDR3 is TGTGCCACCACTCGGTCTACAGGGAGACGCACTGAAGCTTTCTTT. Encoded protein: CATTRSTGRRTEAFF. This chain connects TRBV19 to TRBJ1-1, with a possible D match to TRBD1 (6 bases). The CDR3 has 15 residues. V lost 10 bases and J lost 4, with 22 bases in between. In germline, CDR1 is LNHDA, CDR2 SQIVND (reference sequence).

This clone was observed many times. This rearrangement joins TRBV5-1 to TRBJ2-1; D call uncertain. V was trimmed by 0 bases and J by 3 bases, leaving 10 bases between them. Germline assignment: CDR1 SGHRS and CDR2 YFSETQ. The CDR3 spans 15 residues. CDR3 residues: CASSLDNVLYNEQFF. The CDR3 DNA reads TGCGCCAGCAGCTTGGACAATGTACTCTACAATGAGCAGTTCTTC.

This sequence joins TRBV28 and TRBJ1-3; D may be TRBD1 (6 bases). Deletions cut 6 bases from V and 0 bases from J, with 15 bases between. The CDR3 length is 16 residues. Germline CDR1 and CDR2: MDHEN and SYDVKM. CDR3 sequence reads: CASRPLDRRSGNTIYF. Here the CDR3 DNA reads TGTGCCAGCAGACCCCTGGACAGACGCTCTGGAAACACCATATATTTT.

J is TRBJ2-2 and V is TRBV7-9; TRBD2 might be the D (5 bases). The V end lost 4 bases, the J end lost 3 bases, and 15 bases lay between the germline ends. There are 16 residues in the CDR3. CDR1 and CDR2 (germline): SEHNR, FQNEAQ (reference sequence). The CDR3 DNA reads TGTGCCAGCAGCTCTCCGGCGGGCGGCGACACCGGGGAGCTGTTTTTT. Amino acids: CASSSPAGGDTGELFF.

Points on this clone: With only one base between it and a far larger clone, this is likely a read error. Other DNA sequences within the sample encode an identical CDR3. The chain has TRBV7-2 and TRBJ2-7, with D perhaps matching TRBD1 (7 bases). There are 13 residues in the CDR3. CDR1 and CDR2 (germline): SGHTA, FQGNSA. Trimming left V 5 bases short and J 2 bases short, with 10 bases between. The CDR3 spells CASSRRGAYEQYF. The DNA of the CDR3 is TGTGCCAGCAGCCGCAGGGGGGCCTACGAGCAGTACTTC.

The rearrangement joins TRBV13 to TRBJ1-4; no definite D call. Deletions cut 5 bases from V and 7 bases from J, with 20 bases between. The CDR3 sequence is 16 residues long. Germline V gene lookup returns CDR1 PRHDT and CDR2 FYEKMQ (reference sequence). This chain's CDR3 is CASSESTPILSEKLFF. CDR3 nucleotide sequence: TGTGCCAGCAGCGAATCGACACCCATCCTATCTGAAAAACTGTTTTTT.

The V call is TRBV2, the J call TRBJ2-7, with D tentatively TRBD2 (6 bases). Trimming removed 5 bases from V and 2 bases from J, with 13 bases in between. Germline V gene sequence: CDR1 SNHLY, CDR2 FYNNEI. The CDR3 runs to 14 residues. The CDR3 bases are TGTGCCAGCAGTCCTACGACTAGTACCTACGAGCAGTACTTC. Protein product: CASSPTTSTYEQYF.

The chain is built from TRBV18 and TRBJ1-1; a possible D gene is TRBD1 (5 bases). Trimming cost V 4 bases and J 1 base, with 7 bases left between them. The CDR3 runs to 13 residues. CDR1 is KGHSH and CDR2 is LQKENI in the germline V gene. Written as DNA, the CDR3 is TGTGCCAGCTCACGCACAGGGAACACTGAAGCTTTCTTT. This gives the protein CASSRTGNTEAFF. Full variable domain (missing parts from reference TRBV18 and TRBJ1-1): NAGVMQNPRHLVRRRGQEARLRCSPMKGHSHVYWYRQLPEEGLKFMVYLQKENIIDESGMPKERFSAEFPKEGPSILRIQQVVRGDSAAYFCASSRTGNTEAFFGQGTRLTVV.

The rearrangement joins TRBV28 to TRBJ1-5; D unclear. This CDR3 comprises 12 residues. The V gene lost 5 bases and the J gene lost 11 bases, with 13 bases spanning the gap. Germline CDR1 is MDHEN and CDR2 is SYDVKM. The chain's CDR3 is CASSTPGRAQHF. Written as DNA, the CDR3 is TGTGCCAGCAGTACTCCCGGACGAGCCCAGCATTTT.

This clone has only a few counts. This sample includes further DNA sequences coding for the same CDR3. V and J are TRBV19 and TRBJ1-4, with 7 bases matching TRBD1. V shed 7 bases and J 5 bases; nucleotides not matched to a gene: 4. This CDR3 is 13 amino acids long. The germline V gene encodes CDR1 LNHDA and CDR2 SQIVND (reference sequence). CDR3 in DNA: TGTGCCAGTACGGGACAGAGGAATGAAAAACTGTTTTTT. Its protein product is CASTGQRNEKLFF. Full variable domain (rest looked up from reference TRBV19 and TRBJ1-4): DGGITQSPKYLFRKEGQNVTLSCEQNLNHDAMYWYRQDPGQGLRLIYYSQIVNDFQKGDIAEGYSVSREKKESFPLTVTSAQKNPTAFYLCASTGQRNEKLFFGSGTQLSVL.

This clone was seen repeatedly, ten times or more. Written as DNA, the CDR3 is TGCGCCAGCAGCCAAACTGGGCAGCGCTTATTACTCGAGCAGTACTTC. This sequence encodes CASSQTGQRLLLEQYF. V gene TRBV4-1 combines with J gene TRBJ2-7; unclear D gene. V gave up 2 bases and J gave up 6 bases, with 20 bases separating them. Germline V lookup: CDR1 MGHRA, CDR2 YSYEKL. This CDR3 region has 16 residues.